This TCR beta chain was captured by sequencing in a study of T-cell memory formation after mild COVID-19. Across the whole study: TCR clusters were mostly donor specific. Whole-study findings and limits: Pre-infection memory showed some responding clones, and this suggested that cross-reactive memory joined.

MiXCR, applied by TCRdb to the 5' RACE reads, yields one record per CDR3 protein. This sample carries about 250,000 distinct CDR3 sequences, approximately 16% of them seen once, and the ten largest clones take 3.5%. The CDR3 totals 14 residues. The V end lost 6 bases, the J end lost 0 bases, and 12 bases lay between the germline ends. CDR1 is MNHNY and CDR2 is SVGAGI in the germline V gene (reference sequence). Points on this clonotype: Its antigen remains unknown.

This receptor was identified in a man aged 18 to 35 who had mild COVID-19 (a few samples of this study predate the infection). Cell type and time point are not known. The sample consisted of PBMCs or a T cell subset sorted from them (not recorded which). The chain is built from TRBV6-6 and TRBJ2-7; a possible D gene is TRBD2 (6 bases). Written as DNA, the CDR3 is TGTGCCAGCAGGGCCGGGGGTGCCTCCTACGAGCAGTACTTC. Encoded protein: CASRAGGASYEQYF.